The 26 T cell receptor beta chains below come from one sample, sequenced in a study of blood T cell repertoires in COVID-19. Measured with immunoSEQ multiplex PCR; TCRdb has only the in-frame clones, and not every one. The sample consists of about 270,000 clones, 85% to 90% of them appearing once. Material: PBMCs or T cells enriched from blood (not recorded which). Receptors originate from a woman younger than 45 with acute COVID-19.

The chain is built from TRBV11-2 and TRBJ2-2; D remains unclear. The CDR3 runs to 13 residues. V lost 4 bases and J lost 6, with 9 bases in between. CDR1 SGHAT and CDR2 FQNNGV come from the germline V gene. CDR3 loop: CASSSLVSGELFF. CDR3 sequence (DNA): TGTGCCAGCAGCTCTCTAGTATCCGGGGAGCTGTTTTTT.

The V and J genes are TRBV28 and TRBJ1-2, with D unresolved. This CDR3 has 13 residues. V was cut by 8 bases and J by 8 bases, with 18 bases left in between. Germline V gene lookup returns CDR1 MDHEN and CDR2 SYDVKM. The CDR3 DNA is TGTGCCAGCTTCCCCGCGGATGAAAAGGGCTACACCTTC. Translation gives CASFPADEKGYTF.

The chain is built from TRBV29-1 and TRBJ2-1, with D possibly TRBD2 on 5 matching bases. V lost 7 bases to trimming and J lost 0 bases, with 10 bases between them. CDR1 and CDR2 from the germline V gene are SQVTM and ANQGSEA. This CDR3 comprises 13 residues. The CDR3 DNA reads TGCAGCGGTGACGGAGGCTCCTACAATGAGCAGTTCTTC. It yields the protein CSGDGGSYNEQFF.

As DNA, the CDR3 is TGTGCCAGCAGCGTAGGGTCGCAGGGGTACAATGAGCAGTTCTTC. The encoded protein is CASSVGSQGYNEQFF. J is TRBJ2-1 and V is TRBV9; maybe TRBD1 (6 bases). Germline V lookup: CDR1 SGDLS, CDR2 YYNGEE. V lost 0 bases, J lost 4 bases, and 11 bases lay in between. The CDR3 is 15 amino acids.

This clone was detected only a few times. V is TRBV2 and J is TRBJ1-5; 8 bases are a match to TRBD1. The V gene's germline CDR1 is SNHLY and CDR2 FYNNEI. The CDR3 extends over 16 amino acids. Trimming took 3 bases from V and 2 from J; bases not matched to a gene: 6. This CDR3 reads CASSECPGGCNQPQHF. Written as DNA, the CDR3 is TGTGCCAGCAGTGAGTGCCCAGGGGGCTGCAATCAGCCCCAGCATTTT.

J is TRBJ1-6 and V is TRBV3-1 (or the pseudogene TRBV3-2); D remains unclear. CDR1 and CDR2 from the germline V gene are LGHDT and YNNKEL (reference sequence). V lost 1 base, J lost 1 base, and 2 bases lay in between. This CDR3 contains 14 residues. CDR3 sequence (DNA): TGTGCCAGCAGCCAAGCTTCCTATAATTCACCCCTCCACTTT. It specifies CASSQASYNSPLHF.

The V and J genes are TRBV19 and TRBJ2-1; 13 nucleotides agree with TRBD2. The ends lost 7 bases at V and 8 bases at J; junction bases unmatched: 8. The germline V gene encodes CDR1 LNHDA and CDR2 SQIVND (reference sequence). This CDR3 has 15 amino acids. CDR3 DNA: TGTGCCAGTATCGATGGGACTAGCGGGATCGATGAGCAGTTCTTC. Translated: CASIDGTSGIDEQFF.

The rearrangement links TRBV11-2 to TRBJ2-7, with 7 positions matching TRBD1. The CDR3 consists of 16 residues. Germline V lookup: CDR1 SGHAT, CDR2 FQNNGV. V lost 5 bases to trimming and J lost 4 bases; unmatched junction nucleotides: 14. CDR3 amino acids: CASSPMGQRGGYEQYF. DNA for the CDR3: TGTGCCAGCAGCCCCATGGGACAGAGGGGCGGATACGAGCAGTACTTC.

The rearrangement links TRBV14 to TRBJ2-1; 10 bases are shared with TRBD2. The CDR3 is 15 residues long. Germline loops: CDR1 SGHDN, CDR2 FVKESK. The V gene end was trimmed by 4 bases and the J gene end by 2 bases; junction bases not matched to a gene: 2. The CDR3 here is CASSPAGGPYNEQFF. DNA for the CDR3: TGTGCCAGCAGCCCAGCGGGAGGGCCCTACAATGAGCAGTTCTTC. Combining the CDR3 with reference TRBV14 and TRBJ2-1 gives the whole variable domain EAGVTQFPSHSVIEKGQTVTLRCDPISGHDNLYWYRRVMGKEIKFLLHFVKESKQDESGMPNNRFLAERTGGTYSTLKVQPAELEDSGVYFCASSPAGGPYNEQFFGPGTRLTVL.

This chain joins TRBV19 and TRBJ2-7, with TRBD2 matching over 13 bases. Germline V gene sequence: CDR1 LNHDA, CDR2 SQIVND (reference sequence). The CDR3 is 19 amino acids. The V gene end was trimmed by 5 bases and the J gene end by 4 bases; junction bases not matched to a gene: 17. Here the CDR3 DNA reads TGTGCCAGTAGTCTCAACCTGACTAGCGGGAGGCCCCCCGGGTACGAGCAGTACTTC. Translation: CASSLNLTSGRPPGYEQYF.

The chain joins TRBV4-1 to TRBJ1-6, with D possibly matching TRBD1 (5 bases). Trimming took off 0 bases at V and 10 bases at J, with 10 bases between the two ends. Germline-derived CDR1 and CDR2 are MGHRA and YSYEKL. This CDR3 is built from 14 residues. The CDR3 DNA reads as TGCGCCAGCAGCCAAGACCAGGGTGGGTCACCCCTCCACTTT. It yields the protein CASSQDQGGSPLHF.

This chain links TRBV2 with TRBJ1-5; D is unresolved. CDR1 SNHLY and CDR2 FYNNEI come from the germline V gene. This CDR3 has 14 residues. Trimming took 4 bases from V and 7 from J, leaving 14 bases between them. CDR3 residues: CASSGEGGRQPQHF. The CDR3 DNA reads TGTGCCAGCAGTGGGGAGGGCGGGCGGCAGCCCCAGCATTTT. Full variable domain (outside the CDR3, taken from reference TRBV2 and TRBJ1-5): EPEVTQTPSHQVTQMGQEVILRCVPISNHLYFYWYRQILGQKVEFLVSFYNNEISEKSEIFDDQFSVERPDGSNFTLKIRSTKLEDSAMYFCASSGEGGRQPQHFGDGTRLSIL.

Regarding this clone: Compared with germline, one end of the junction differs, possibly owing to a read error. CDR3 amino acids: CASSLASLAGGSFF. The CDR3, as DNA: TGCGCCAGCAGCTTGGCTTCGTTAGCGGGAGGAAGCTTCTTC. The rearrangement uses TRBV5-1 and TRBJ2-7, with TRBD2 identical over 10 bases. This CDR3 has 14 amino acids. Germline V gives CDR1 SGHRS, CDR2 YFSETQ.

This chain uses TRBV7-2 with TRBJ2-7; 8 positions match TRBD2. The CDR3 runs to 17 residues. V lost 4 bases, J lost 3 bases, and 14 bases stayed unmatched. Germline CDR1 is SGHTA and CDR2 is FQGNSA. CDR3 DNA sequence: TGTGCCAGCAGCTCCGGGACTAGAGGGGAACTCTACTACGAGCAGTACTTC. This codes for CASSSGTRGELYYEQYF.

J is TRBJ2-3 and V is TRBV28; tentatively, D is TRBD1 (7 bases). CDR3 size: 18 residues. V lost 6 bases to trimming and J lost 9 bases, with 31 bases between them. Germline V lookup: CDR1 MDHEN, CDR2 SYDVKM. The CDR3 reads CASRGKRGPSVNRGTQYF. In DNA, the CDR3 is TGTGCCAGCAGGGGAAAGAGGGGGCCTTCGGTAAACCGGGGGACGCAGTATTTT.

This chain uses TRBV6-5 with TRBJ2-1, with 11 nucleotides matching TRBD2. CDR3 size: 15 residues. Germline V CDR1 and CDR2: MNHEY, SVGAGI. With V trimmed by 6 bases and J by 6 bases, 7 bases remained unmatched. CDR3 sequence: CASRLAGADGNEQFF. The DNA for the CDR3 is TGTGCCAGCAGACTAGCGGGAGCTGACGGCAATGAGCAGTTCTTC.

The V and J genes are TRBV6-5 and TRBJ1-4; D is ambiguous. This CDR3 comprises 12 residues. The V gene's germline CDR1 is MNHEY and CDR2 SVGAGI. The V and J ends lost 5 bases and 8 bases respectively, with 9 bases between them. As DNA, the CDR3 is TGTGCCAGCAGTCGACCGGGGGAAAAACTGTTTTTT. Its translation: CASSRPGEKLFF.

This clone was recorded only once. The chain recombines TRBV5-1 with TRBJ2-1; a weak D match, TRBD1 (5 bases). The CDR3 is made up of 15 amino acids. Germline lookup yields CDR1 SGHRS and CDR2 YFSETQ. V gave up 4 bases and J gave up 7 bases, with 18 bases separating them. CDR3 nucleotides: TGCGCCAGCAGCCAAACTCAGGCAGGGATAAATGAGCAGTTCTTC. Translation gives CASSQTQAGINEQFF.

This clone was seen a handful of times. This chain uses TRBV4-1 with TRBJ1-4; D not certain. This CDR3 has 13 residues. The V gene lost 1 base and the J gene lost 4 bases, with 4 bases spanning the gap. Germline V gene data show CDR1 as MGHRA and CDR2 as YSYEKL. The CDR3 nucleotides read TGCGCCAGCAGCCAAGTGAGTAATGAAAAACTGTTTTTT. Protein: CASSQVSNEKLFF.

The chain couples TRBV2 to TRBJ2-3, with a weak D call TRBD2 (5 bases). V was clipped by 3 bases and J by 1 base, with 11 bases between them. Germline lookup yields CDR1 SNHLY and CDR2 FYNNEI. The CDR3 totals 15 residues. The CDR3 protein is CASSELLSGTDTQYF. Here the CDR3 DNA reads TGTGCCAGCAGTGAGCTCCTTAGCGGCACAGATACGCAGTATTTT. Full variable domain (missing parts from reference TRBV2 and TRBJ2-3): EPEVTQTPSHQVTQMGQEVILRCVPISNHLYFYWYRQILGQKVEFLVSFYNNEISEKSEIFDDQFSVERPDGSNFTLKIRSTKLEDSAMYFCASSELLSGTDTQYFGPGTRLTVL.

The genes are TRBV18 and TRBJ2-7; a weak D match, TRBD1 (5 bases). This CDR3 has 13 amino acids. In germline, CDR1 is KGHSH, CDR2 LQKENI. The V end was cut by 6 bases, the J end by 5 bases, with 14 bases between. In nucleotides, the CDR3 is TGTGCCAGCTCCTCCAGGGTGAGGAACGAGCAGTACTTC. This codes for CASSSRVRNEQYF.

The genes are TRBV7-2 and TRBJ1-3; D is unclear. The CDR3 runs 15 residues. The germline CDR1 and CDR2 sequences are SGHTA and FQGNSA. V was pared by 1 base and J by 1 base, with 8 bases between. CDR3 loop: CASSLDWRSGNTIYF. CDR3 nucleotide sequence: TGTGCCAGCAGCTTAGACTGGCGGTCTGGAAACACCATATATTTT.

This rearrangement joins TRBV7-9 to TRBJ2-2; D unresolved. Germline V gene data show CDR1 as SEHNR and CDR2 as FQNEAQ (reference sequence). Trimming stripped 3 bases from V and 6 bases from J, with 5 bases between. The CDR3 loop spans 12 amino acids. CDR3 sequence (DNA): TGTGCCAGCAGCTTCCCCTCCGGGGAGCTGTTTTTT. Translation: CASSFPSGELFF.

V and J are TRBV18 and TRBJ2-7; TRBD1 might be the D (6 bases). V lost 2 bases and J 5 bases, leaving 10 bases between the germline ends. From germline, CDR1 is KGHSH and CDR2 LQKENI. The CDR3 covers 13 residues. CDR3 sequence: CASSPAGVNEQYF. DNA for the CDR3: TGTGCCAGCTCACCAGCAGGGGTCAACGAGCAGTACTTC.

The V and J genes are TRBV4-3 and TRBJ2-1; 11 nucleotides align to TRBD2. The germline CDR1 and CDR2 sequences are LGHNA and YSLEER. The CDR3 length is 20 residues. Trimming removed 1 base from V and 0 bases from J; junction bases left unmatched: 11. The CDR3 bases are TGCGCCAGCAGCCAAGCGGTGACTAGCGGGAATAGGGGCTCCTACAATGAGCAGTTCTTC. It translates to CASSQAVTSGNRGSYNEQFF.

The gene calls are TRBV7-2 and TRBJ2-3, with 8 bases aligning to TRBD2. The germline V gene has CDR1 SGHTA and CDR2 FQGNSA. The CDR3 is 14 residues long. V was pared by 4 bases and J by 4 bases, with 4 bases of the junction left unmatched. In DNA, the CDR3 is TGTGCCAGCAGCTCAGGGACTAGACCAGATACGCAGTATTTT. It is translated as CASSSGTRPDTQYF.